These 32 T cell receptor beta chains were sequenced from one sample in a study of OX40 agonist ivuxolimab in advanced cancers. The table came from immunoSEQ multiplex PCR; TCRdb's copy has only in-frame clones and leaves some out. The sample shows approximately 68,000 clones, around 93% of them seen only once. Sequenced here: CD4+ or CD8+ T cells sorted from blood, sampled in a trial of the OX40 agonist ivuxolimab. All receptors derive from an adult with an advanced solid tumor such as melanoma, head and neck, liver or kidney cancer.

This clone occurred a few times. V is TRBV6-1 and J is TRBJ2-3, with 13 bases that match TRBD2. Germline CDR1 is MNHNS and CDR2 is SASEGT. The length of the CDR3 is 18 residues. With 3 bases clipped from V and 7 bases from J, the junction kept 13 bases outside the gene matches. This CDR3 is CASSDVLAGGLTLNTQYF. CDR3 in DNA: TGTGCCAGCAGTGACGTACTAGCGGGAGGGCTCACCTTAAATACGCAGTATTTT.

The chain carries TRBV19 and TRBJ1-4; 7 bases align to TRBD1. This CDR3 has 14 amino acids. The junction had 4 bases not matched to a gene; V was cut back by 5 bases and J by 4 bases. Germline V gives CDR1 LNHDA, CDR2 SQIVND (reference sequence). DNA for the CDR3: TGTGCCAGTAGTCAACAGGGGATTAATGAAAAACTGTTTTTT. Translated: CASSQQGINEKLFF. The complete variable domain, with remaining parts taken from reference TRBV19 and TRBJ1-4, reads DGGITQSPKYLFRKEGQNVTLSCEQNLNHDAMYWYRQDPGQGLRLIYYSQIVNDFQKGDIAEGYSVSREKKESFPLTVTSAQKNPTAFYLCASSQQGINEKLFFGSGTQLSVL.

This chain joins TRBV6-4 and TRBJ2-7; no firm D call. Germline values: CDR1 MRHNA, CDR2 SNTAGT. Trimming took off 1 base at V and 0 bases at J, with 1 base between the two ends. The CDR3 covers 12 residues. The DNA for the CDR3 is TGTGCCAGCAGTGACTACTCCTACGAGCAGTACTTC. This codes for CASSDYSYEQYF.

The chain recombines TRBV7-6 with TRBJ2-5; 12 nucleotides align to TRBD2. The V gene's germline CDR1 is SGHVS and CDR2 FNYEAQ. The CDR3 extends over 16 amino acids. The trim removed 5 bases at V and 1 base at J, leaving 5 bases unmatched. The CDR3 sequence: CASSRRTSGIQETQYF. In DNA form, the CDR3 reads TGTGCCAGCAGCCGTAGGACTAGCGGGATCCAAGAGACCCAGTACTTC.

This chain's CDR3 is CASSLAGGPYEQYF. The DNA for the CDR3 is TGTGCCAGCAGTCTAGCGGGAGGGCCCTACGAGCAGTACTTC. J is TRBJ2-7 and V is TRBV6-5, with 12 bases matching TRBD2. Germline trimming cut 5 bases from V and 2 bases from J; bases unmatched to any gene: 1. CDR1 is MNHEY and CDR2 is SVGAGI in the germline V gene. This CDR3 has 14 amino acids.

Only a few counts were recorded for this clone. The CDR3 DNA reads as TGTGCCAGCAGCCCGACCAGAGGAAGCAATGAGCAGTTCTTC. Amino acids: CASSPTRGSNEQFF. The V and J genes are TRBV7-2 and TRBJ2-1; D gene unclear. The germline gives CDR1 SGHTA, CDR2 FQGNSA. The germline V and J ends were trimmed by 5 bases and 6 bases, with 14 bases remaining between them. This CDR3 contains 14 residues.

The rearrangement joins TRBV6-6 to TRBJ1-4, with D possibly TRBD1 on 6 matching bases. The ends were cut back, 4 bases at V and 5 bases at J, with 14 bases in the middle. The CDR3 consists of 15 residues. Germline CDR1 MNHNY, CDR2 SVGAGI (reference sequence). The CDR3, as DNA: TGTGCCAGCAGTTTGTTCAGGGGAAGGAATGAAAAACTGTTTTTT. Protein product: CASSLFRGRNEKLFF.

The CDR3 nucleotides are TGCGCCAGCAGCCAAGCAAACGGAACACCCCTCCACTTT. Protein product: CASSQANGTPLHF. V usage is TRBV4-1 and J usage is TRBJ1-6; D remains ambiguous. CDR3 size: 13 residues. Trimming took off 1 base at V and 11 bases at J, with 9 bases between the two ends. The V gene's germline CDR1 is MGHRA and CDR2 YSYEKL.

The rearrangement uses TRBV11-3 and TRBJ1-4; a weak D match, TRBD1 (5 bases). This CDR3 has 15 residues. V shed 1 base and J shed 7 bases, with 13 bases lying between them. Germline lookup yields CDR1 SGHNT and CDR2 YENEEA. DNA for the CDR3: TGTGCCAGCAGCTTAGGTGGGCAGGGCAGTGAAAAACTGTTTTTT. It encodes CASSLGGQGSEKLFF.

The chain has TRBV7-9 and TRBJ1-5; D is perhaps TRBD1 (5 bases). Trimming left V 11 bases short and J 5 bases short, with 13 bases between. Germline CDR1 and CDR2: SEHNR and FQNEAQ (reference sequence). This CDR3 contains 12 residues. DNA of the CDR3: TGTGCCTCCGGCAGGGACGATCAGCCCCAGCATTTT. Translated: CASGRDDQPQHF.

The J gene is TRBJ2-5, the V gene TRBV4-1; 16 bases map to TRBD2. CDR1 and CDR2 from the germline V gene are MGHRA and YSYEKL. With V trimmed by 1 base and J by 2 bases, 1 base remained unmatched. There are 17 residues in the CDR3. This chain's CDR3 is CASSQGGLAGGQETQYF. The CDR3, as DNA: TGCGCCAGCAGCCAAGGGGGACTAGCGGGAGGGCAAGAGACCCAGTACTTC.

The CDR3 DNA is TGTGCCAGCAGCTTGGGAGGGAACACCGGGGAGCTGTTTTTT. It yields the protein CASSLGGNTGELFF. The chain combines TRBV7-2 with TRBJ2-2, with D perhaps matching TRBD2 (6 bases). Germline CDR1 SGHTA, CDR2 FQGNSA. This CDR3 comprises 14 residues. The V end was cut by 3 bases, the J end by 1 base, with 6 bases between.

The chain couples TRBV7-8 to TRBJ2-3; 7 nucleotides match TRBD2. Germline V gives CDR1 SGHVS, CDR2 FQNEAQ. The V gene end was trimmed by 3 bases and the J gene end by 0 bases; junction bases not matched to a gene: 6. The CDR3 is 16 residues long. CDR3 in amino acids: CASSLASGESTDTQYF. The CDR3 DNA follows: TGTGCCAGCAGCTTGGCCAGCGGGGAGAGCACAGATACGCAGTATTTT. Combining the CDR3 with reference TRBV7-8 and TRBJ2-3 gives the whole variable domain GAGVSQSPRYKVAKRGQDVALRCDPISGHVSLFWYQQALGQGPEFLTYFQNEAQLDKSGLPSDRFFAERPEGSVSTLKIQRTQQEDSAVYLCASSLASGESTDTQYFGPGTRLTVL.

The chain uses TRBV10-3 and TRBJ2-1; D possibly corresponds to TRBD2 (5 bases). Trimming stripped 7 bases from V and 6 bases from J, with 16 bases between. Germline V gene data show CDR1 as ENHRY and CDR2 as SYGVKD. The CDR3 spans 14 residues. CDR3 sequence reads: CAIIKDVLGNEQFF. The CDR3 DNA reads TGTGCCATCATTAAGGATGTACTAGGCAATGAGCAGTTCTTC.

The gene calls are TRBV6-5 and TRBJ1-2; perhaps TRBD1 as D (6 bases). The germline CDR1 and CDR2 sequences are MNHEY and SVGAGI. There are 15 residues in the CDR3. The V and J ends lost 6 bases and 0 bases respectively, with 14 bases between them. CDR3 region: CASRPPGQPNYGYTF. The CDR3 DNA is TGTGCCAGCAGACCACCTGGACAGCCTAACTATGGCTACACCTTC.

The rearrangement joins TRBV19 to TRBJ2-5; 9 nucleotides match TRBD1. Germline loops: CDR1 LNHDA, CDR2 SQIVND (reference sequence). This CDR3 has 15 amino acids. Trimming cost V 0 bases and J 4 bases; bases outside gene matches: 3. This CDR3 reads CASSIDTGGAETQYF. CDR3 sequence (DNA): TGTGCCAGTAGTATAGATACAGGGGGCGCAGAGACCCAGTACTTC.

The chain joins TRBV5-1 to TRBJ2-7, with 7 bases identical to TRBD2. The trim removed 4 bases at V and 6 bases at J, leaving 13 bases unmatched. The CDR3 totals 15 residues. The germline V gene has CDR1 SGHRS and CDR2 YFSETQ. This CDR3 is CASSPPVGGVSEQYF. The DNA for the CDR3 is TGCGCCAGCAGCCCGCCCGTGGGGGGGGTCAGCGAGCAGTACTTC. Looking up the rest from reference TRBV5-1 and TRBJ2-7 gives the full variable domain: KAGVTQTPRYLIKTRGQQVTLSCSPISGHRSVSWYQQTPGQGLQFLFEYFSETQRNKGNFPGRFSGRQFSNSRSEMNVSTLELGDSALYLCASSPPVGGVSEQYFGPGTRLTVT.

In regard to this clone: The same CDR3 can be traced to other DNA sequences in this sample. The V and J genes are TRBV20-1 and TRBJ1-1; D gene uncertain. Germline loops: CDR1 DFQATT, CDR2 SNEGSKA (reference sequence). The V gene lost 3 bases and the J gene lost 2 bases, with 4 bases spanning the gap. The CDR3 sequence is 11 residues long. CDR3 sequence reads: CSASFNTEAFF. CDR3 in DNA: TGCAGTGCTAGTTTTAACACTGAAGCTTTCTTT.

CDR3 residues: CASIPGINTGELFF. The CDR3 DNA is TGTGCCAGCATCCCCGGGATTAACACCGGGGAGCTGTTTTTT. The rearrangement joins TRBV5-8 to TRBJ2-2; D perhaps matches TRBD2 (5 bases). The length of the CDR3 is 14 residues. The ends were cut back, 6 bases at V and 2 bases at J, with 11 bases in the middle. The germline V gene encodes CDR1 SGHTS and CDR2 YDEGEE.

This sequence joins TRBV4-1 and TRBJ2-1; TRBD2 agrees at 8 bases. The CDR3 totals 16 residues. J lost 1 base, V lost 6 bases, and 8 bases had no gene match. CDR1 MGHRA and CDR2 YSYEKL come from the germline V gene. The CDR3 region has the DNA TGCGCCAGCAGGTTGGGACCGGGAGGGTCCTACAATGAGCAGTTCTTC. Protein product: CASRLGPGGSYNEQFF.

The V and J genes are TRBV13 and TRBJ1-3; TRBD1 aligns across 9 bases. This CDR3 is 17 amino acids long. Trimming removed 5 bases from V and 4 bases from J; junction bases left unmatched: 12. Per the germline V gene, CDR1 is PRHDT and CDR2 is FYEKMQ (reference sequence). As DNA, the CDR3 is TGTGCCAGCAGCGAGGACAGGGGTCTTCATCGGGGAAACACCATATATTTT. Amino acids: CASSEDRGLHRGNTIYF.

V and J are TRBV2 and TRBJ2-2; 11 positions match TRBD2. From germline, CDR1 is SNHLY and CDR2 FYNNEI. This CDR3 is built from 16 residues. J gave up 6 bases and V 4 bases, and 7 bases lay outside the gene matches. The DNA for the CDR3 is TGTGCCAGCAGTGGCACTAGCGGGAGTCCCCCCGGGGAGCTGTTTTTT. Translating gives CASSGTSGSPPGELFF.

CDR3 loop: CASSILAGGSETQYF. CDR3 sequence (DNA): TGTGCCAGTAGTATACTAGCGGGAGGTTCTGAGACCCAGTACTTC. V usage is TRBV19 and J usage is TRBJ2-5, with 11 positions matching TRBD2. CDR3 length: 15 residues. V was pared by 2 bases and J by 5 bases, with 4 bases of the junction left unmatched. Germline loops: CDR1 LNHDA, CDR2 SQIVND (reference sequence).

This sequence joins TRBV6-5 and TRBJ2-5; 8 bases match TRBD1. With V trimmed by 6 bases and J by 5 bases, 2 bases remained unmatched. The germline CDR1 and CDR2 sequences are MNHEY and SVGAGI. There are 12 residues in the CDR3. CDR3 loop: CASRNRGETQYF. CDR3 sequence (DNA): TGTGCCAGCAGAAACAGGGGGGAGACCCAGTACTTC.

V usage is TRBV6-5 and J usage is TRBJ1-2; the D is unclear. Trimming took off 2 bases at V and 7 bases at J, with 8 bases between the two ends. From germline, CDR1 is MNHEY and CDR2 SVGAGI. The CDR3 covers 12 residues. The CDR3 sequence: CASSYAAGGYTF. The CDR3 coding sequence is TGTGCCAGCAGTTACGCCGCGGGTGGCTACACCTTC.

The chain has TRBV15 and TRBJ2-5; TRBD2 aligns across 7 bases. The end of the DNA fits TRBJ2-7 better, so the J call may be wrong. Germline V gives CDR1 LNHNV, CDR2 YYDKDF (reference sequence). The CDR3 is made up of 13 amino acids. As DNA, the CDR3 is TGTGCCACCAGGCCTAGCGGCTCCTACGAGCAGTACTTC. Its protein is CATRPSGSYEQYF.

The chain uses TRBV19 and TRBJ1-5; D call uncertain. Germline CDR1 reads LNHDA; CDR2 reads SQIVND (reference sequence). V was pared by 4 bases and J by 3 bases, with 4 bases between. The CDR3 loop spans 12 amino acids. This CDR3 reads CASSRDNQPQHF. In DNA form, the CDR3 reads TGTGCCAGTAGTAGGGACAATCAGCCCCAGCATTTT.

The gene calls are TRBV19 and TRBJ2-5; D unresolved. V was pared by 1 base and J by 1 base, with 16 bases between. This CDR3 is built from 17 residues. Germline V gives CDR1 LNHDA, CDR2 SQIVND (reference sequence). The CDR3: CASSIATDLYSQETQYF. In nucleotides, the CDR3 is TGTGCCAGTAGTATAGCCACGGACCTATATTCCCAAGAGACCCAGTACTTC.

The CDR3 DNA is TGTGCCAGCAGACCCCTTTACACAGATACGCAGTATTTT. Its protein is CASRPLYTDTQYF. The genes are TRBV6-5 and TRBJ2-3; no clear D gene. Germline values: CDR1 MNHEY, CDR2 SVGAGI. V was pared by 6 bases and J by 2 bases, with 9 bases between. This CDR3 has 13 residues.

This sequence joins TRBV5-1 and TRBJ2-5; D not certain. The V and J ends lost 0 bases and 6 bases respectively, with 12 bases between them. From germline, CDR1 is SGHRS and CDR2 YFSETQ. The CDR3 extends over 14 amino acids. This CDR3 is CASSLEYGAKTQYF. In DNA, the CDR3 is TGCGCCAGCAGCTTGGAGTACGGAGCCAAGACCCAGTACTTC.

The V call is TRBV18, the J call TRBJ2-3; no definite D call. The ends were cut back, 0 bases at V and 2 bases at J, with 9 bases in the middle. The CDR3 contains 15 residues. CDR1 and CDR2 (germline): KGHSH, LQKENI. The CDR3 is CASSPPSRATDTQYF. Here the CDR3 DNA reads TGTGCCAGCTCACCACCCTCCCGAGCCACAGATACGCAGTATTTT.

This clone appeared a single time. The chain combines TRBV6-6 with TRBJ2-1, with 7 bases that match TRBD2. Trimming at V came to 4 bases and at J to 3 bases, leaving 6 bases not matched to a gene. CDR1 MNHNY and CDR2 SVGAGI come from the germline V gene (reference sequence). The CDR3 length is 15 residues. CDR3 loop: CASSLERTSYNEQFF. The CDR3 DNA follows: TGTGCCAGCAGTTTGGAGAGGACTAGCTACAATGAGCAGTTCTTC.